These T cell receptor beta chains were read from a single sample in a study of cytomegalovirus exposure and HLA in healthy donors. The repertoire was sequenced with immunoSEQ multiplex PCR; TCRdb's copy has only in-frame clones and lacks some. This sample has over 200,000 clones; about 80% occur once, and the top ten carry 5% to 6%. Sequencing was done on a sample of PBMCs. Source of these receptors: a woman aged 40 to 55 in good health and CMV-seropositive. The CDR3 runs from the conserved cysteine through the conserved F or W. The D gene is left open where the match is weak. Size is stated for part of the rows, as once, few or many counts, or as a class when the clone is expanded.

D: -; V: TRBV7-2; size: -; J: TRBJ2-1; DNA: TGTGCCAGCAGCTTAACAGTTAGCTCCTACAATGAGCAGTTCTTC; CDR3: CASSLTVSSYNEQFF
D: TRBD1; V: TRBV10-3; size: -; J: TRBJ2-7; DNA: TGTGCCATCACCTTAGACAGGGGTATACACGAGCAGTACTTC; CDR3: CAITLDRGIHEQYF
D: -; V: TRBV30; size: once; J: TRBJ1-1; DNA: TGTGCCTGGAGTGTGAAAGGGCCCGGCATGGGGCGCAGCACTGAAGCTTTCTTT; CDR3: CAWSVKGPGMGRSTEAFF
D: -; V: TRBV7-9; size: -; J: TRBJ2-3; DNA: TGTGCCAGCAGCTTTGCAGGGGCTCGGGCAGATACGCAGTATTTT; CDR3: CASSFAGARADTQYF
D: -; V: TRBV5-1; size: -; J: TRBJ2-5; DNA: TGCGCCAGCAGCTTGAACCAGCGGTCTCCGGAAGAGACCCAGTACTTC; CDR3: CASSLNQRSPEETQYF
D: -; V: TRBV19; size: -; J: TRBJ2-2; DNA: TGTGCCAGTAGTTTCGGAGGAAACACCGGGGAGCTGTTTTTT; CDR3: CASSFGGNTGELFF
D: -; V: TRBV5-1; size: -; J: TRBJ2-7; DNA: TGCGCCAGCAGGGACAGAGTAAACTACGAGCAGTACTTC; CDR3: CASRDRVNYEQYF
D: -; V: TRBV13; size: -; J: TRBJ1-1; DNA: TGTGCCAGCAGCTTGGGCCAGAACACTGAAGCTTTCTTT; CDR3: CASSLGQNTEAFF
D: TRBD1; V: TRBV7-2; size: -; J: TRBJ1-2; DNA: TGTGCCAGCAGACAGACAGGGGAAAGGACCGGTGATGGCTACACCTTC; CDR3: CASRQTGERTGDGYTF
D: -; V: TRBV5-6; size: -; J: TRBJ2-1; DNA: TGTGCCAGCAGCTTGGGCAGTAACAATGAGCAGTTCTTC; CDR3: CASSLGSNNEQFF
D: TRBD2; V: TRBV7-8; size: -; J: TRBJ2-7; DNA: TGTGCCAGCAGTTCGACTAGCGGGAGGGCCGGCTACGAGCAGTACTTC; CDR3: CASSSTSGRAGYEQYF
D: TRBD1; V: TRBV9; size: -; J: TRBJ1-5; DNA: TGTGCCAGCAGCGTCGGGACAGGGGATAGCAATCAGCCCCAGCATTTT; CDR3: CASSVGTGDSNQPQHF
D: TRBD2; V: TRBV27; size: few; J: TRBJ2-1; DNA: TGTGCCAGCAGCCCCCCCGCGGGGGGGCGTAGTGAGCAGTTCTTC; CDR3: CASSPPAGGRSEQFF
D: TRBD1; V: TRBV6-1; size: -; J: TRBJ1-2; DNA: TGTGCCAGCAGAGAGGGGACAGGGGACTATGGCTACACCTTC; CDR3: CASREGTGDYGYTF
D: TRBD2; V: TRBV19; size: once; J: TRBJ2-1; DNA: TGTGCCAGTAGTACTTTACTCTCTAGCGGGAGGTACTACAATGAGCAGTTCTTC; CDR3: CASSTLLSSGRYYNEQFF
D: -; V: TRBV19; size: -; J: TRBJ1-2; DNA: TGTGCCAGCGGGGAAAACGCAAACTATGGCTACACCTTC; CDR3: CASGENANYGYTF
D: -; V: TRBV4-1; size: -; J: TRBJ1-5; DNA: TGCGCCAGCAGCCAAGAGAGCAGGGGAGGGAGCAATCAGCCCCAGCATTTT; CDR3: CASSQESRGGSNQPQHF
D: -; V: TRBV11-3; size: -; J: TRBJ2-1; DNA: TGTGCCAGCAGCTTAGAGGGGGGAGAGGTCAATGAGCAGTTCTTC; CDR3: CASSLEGGEVNEQFF
D: TRBD2; V: TRBV7-2; size: few; J: TRBJ2-7; DNA: TGTGCCAGCAGCCCCGGGGGGAGGACTAACGAGCAGTACTTC; CDR3: CASSPGGRTNEQYF
D: -; V: TRBV5-4; size: -; J: TRBJ2-3; DNA: TGTGCCAGCAGCTTGGCAGGGAGCACAGATACGCAGTATTTT; CDR3: CASSLAGSTDTQYF
D: TRBD2; V: TRBV7-2; size: -; J: TRBJ2-5; DNA: TGTGCCAGCAGCCCCGGACTAGCGGGAGGGAGAGAGACCCAGTACTTC; CDR3: CASSPGLAGGRETQYF
D: -; V: TRBV6-5; size: -; J: TRBJ2-7; DNA: TGTGCCAGCAGTTATTCAGCAGGATACGAGCAGTACTTC; CDR3: CASSYSAGYEQYF
D: TRBD1; V: TRBV29-1; size: -; J: TRBJ2-1; DNA: TGCAGCGTGGGGACACGGGACAGGGGACGGGGAGGCTACAATGAGCAGTTCTTC; CDR3: CSVGTRDRGRGGYNEQFF
D: TRBD1; V: TRBV5-1; size: -; J: TRBJ2-2; DNA: TGCGCCAGCAGCCCCGGACAGGGAGATACCGGGGAGCTGTTTTTT; CDR3: CASSPGQGDTGELFF
D: TRBD1; V: TRBV18; size: -; J: TRBJ1-4; DNA: TGTGCCAGCTCACCACCGCAGCGACAGGGGGAAAAACTGTTTTTT; CDR3: CASSPPQRQGEKLFF
D: TRBD2; V: TRBV30; size: -; J: TRBJ2-3; DNA: TGTGCCTGGAGTTATAGCGGGGGGGATACGCAGTATTTT; CDR3: CAWSYSGGDTQYF
D: TRBD1; V: TRBV19; size: -; J: TRBJ2-1; DNA: TGTGCCAGTAATCAGGGGGACTCCTACAATGAGCAGTTCTTC; CDR3: CASNQGDSYNEQFF
D: TRBD1; V: TRBV19; size: -; J: TRBJ1-5; DNA: TGTGCCAGTAGTAAAGGACAGGGGGCGTTGGGTGATCAGCCCCAGCATTTT; CDR3: CASSKGQGALGDQPQHF
D: TRBD2; V: TRBV10-3; size: -; J: TRBJ2-2; DNA: TGTGCCATCAATGGGGGAGGGAAGGCCGGGGAGCTGTTTTTT; CDR3: CAINGGGKAGELFF
D: -; V: TRBV7-2; size: few; J: TRBJ2-1; DNA: TGTGCCAGCAGCTTGCGGGCGGGTTACGGGAATGAGCAGTTCTTC; CDR3: CASSLRAGYGNEQFF
D: -; V: TRBV19; size: few; J: TRBJ1-1; DNA: TGTGCCAGTAGTCCCTTGCAGAATTTCGTGAACACTGAAGCTTTCTTT; CDR3: CASSPLQNFVNTEAFF
D: -; V: TRBV6-6; size: -; J: TRBJ2-7; DNA: TGTGCCAGCAGTTACCCCCGGGGCGAGCAGTACTTC; CDR3: CASSYPRGEQYF
D: -; V: TRBV20-1; size: -; J: TRBJ1-1; DNA: TGCAGTGCTAGCCGGACAGATGAAGCTTTCTTT; CDR3: CSASRTDEAFF
D: TRBD1; V: TRBV5-4; size: -; J: TRBJ1-2; DNA: TGTGCCAGCAGCCTGGGACAGGGGGTGTCTATTTATGGCTACACCTTC; CDR3: CASSLGQGVSIYGYTF
D: TRBD1; V: TRBV19; size: -; J: TRBJ1-5; DNA: TGTGCCGCCCGGGACAGGCCAAATCAGCCCCAGCATTTT; CDR3: CAARDRPNQPQHF
D: -; V: TRBV7-9; size: -; J: TRBJ2-7; DNA: TGTGCCAGCAGCTTCGCTCCGGCGGGGATCGAGCAGTACTTC; CDR3: CASSFAPAGIEQYF
D: TRBD1; V: TRBV19; size: -; J: TRBJ2-7; DNA: TGTGCCAGTAGTCCGGGACAGGGGAGGAGTTACGAGCAGTACTTC; CDR3: CASSPGQGRSYEQYF
D: -; V: TRBV25-1; size: -; J: TRBJ2-3; DNA: TGTGCCAGCAGGGAAGGGGAAGCGGGAGATACGCAGTATTTT; CDR3: CASREGEAGDTQYF
D: TRBD1; V: TRBV19; size: few; J: TRBJ1-2; DNA: TGTGCCAGTACCACCGCGACAGGGGGGAACTATGGCTACACCTTC; CDR3: CASTTATGGNYGYTF
D: TRBD2; V: TRBV7-9; size: -; J: TRBJ2-2; DNA: TGTGCCAGCAGCTTGACTAGCGGGGGATCCTCTACCGGGGAGCTGTTTTTT; CDR3: CASSLTSGGSSTGELFF
D: -; V: TRBV7-2; size: few; J: TRBJ2-1; DNA: TGTGCCAGCAGCTTATGGTCCTCGAGTGATGAGCAGTTCTTC; CDR3: CASSLWSSSDEQFF